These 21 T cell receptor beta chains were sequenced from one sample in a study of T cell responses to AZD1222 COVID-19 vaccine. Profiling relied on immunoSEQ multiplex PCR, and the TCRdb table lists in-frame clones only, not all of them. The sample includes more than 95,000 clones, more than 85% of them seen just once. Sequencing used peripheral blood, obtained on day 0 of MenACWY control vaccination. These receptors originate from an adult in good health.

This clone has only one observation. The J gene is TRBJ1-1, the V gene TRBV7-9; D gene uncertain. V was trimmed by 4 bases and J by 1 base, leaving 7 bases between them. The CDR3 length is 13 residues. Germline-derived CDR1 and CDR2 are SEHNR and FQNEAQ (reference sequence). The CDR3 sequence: CASSWAENTEAFF. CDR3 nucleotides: TGTGCCAGCAGCTGGGCGGAGAACACTGAAGCTTTCTTT.

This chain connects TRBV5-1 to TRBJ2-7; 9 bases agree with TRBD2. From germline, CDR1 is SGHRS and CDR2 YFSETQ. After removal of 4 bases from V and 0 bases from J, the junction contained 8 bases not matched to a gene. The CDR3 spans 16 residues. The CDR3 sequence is CASSTSGTSHSYEQYF. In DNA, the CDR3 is TGCGCCAGCAGCACCTCCGGGACTAGCCACTCCTACGAGCAGTACTTC.

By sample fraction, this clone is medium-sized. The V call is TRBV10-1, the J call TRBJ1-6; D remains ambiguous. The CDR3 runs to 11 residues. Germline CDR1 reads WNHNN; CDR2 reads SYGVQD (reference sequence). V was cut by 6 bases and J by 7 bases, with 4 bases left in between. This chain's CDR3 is CASRTNSPLHF. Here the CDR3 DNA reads TGCGCCAGCAGGACAAATTCACCCCTCCACTTT.

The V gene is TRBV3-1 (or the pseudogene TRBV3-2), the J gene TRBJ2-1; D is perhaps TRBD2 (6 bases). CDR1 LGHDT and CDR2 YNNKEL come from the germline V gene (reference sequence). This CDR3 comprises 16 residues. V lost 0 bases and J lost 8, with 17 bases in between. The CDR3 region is CASSQDGETSYYEQFF. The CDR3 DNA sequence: TGTGCCAGCAGCCAAGATGGTGAGACTAGTTATTATGAGCAGTTCTTC.

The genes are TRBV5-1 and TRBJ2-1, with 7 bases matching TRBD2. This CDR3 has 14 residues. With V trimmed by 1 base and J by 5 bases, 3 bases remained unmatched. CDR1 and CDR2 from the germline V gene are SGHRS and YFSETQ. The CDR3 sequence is CASSLRLADNEQFF. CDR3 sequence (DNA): TGCGCCAGCAGCTTGAGGCTAGCGGACAATGAGCAGTTCTTC.

The chain's CDR3 is CASSAGTSGRVDTQYF. The CDR3 DNA sequence: TGTGCCAGCAGCGCCGGGACTAGCGGGAGAGTAGATACGCAGTATTTT. V and J are TRBV9 and TRBJ2-3; 14 positions match TRBD2. CDR1 SGDLS and CDR2 YYNGEE come from the germline V gene. The CDR3 totals 16 residues. Unmatched junction bases numbered 5, after V lost 3 bases and J lost 5 bases.

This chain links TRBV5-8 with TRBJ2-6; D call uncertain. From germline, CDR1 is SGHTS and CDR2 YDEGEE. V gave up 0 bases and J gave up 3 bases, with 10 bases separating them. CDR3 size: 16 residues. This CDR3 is CASSLERVGGANVLTF. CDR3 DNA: TGTGCCAGCAGCTTGGAAAGGGTCGGTGGGGCCAACGTCCTGACTTTC.

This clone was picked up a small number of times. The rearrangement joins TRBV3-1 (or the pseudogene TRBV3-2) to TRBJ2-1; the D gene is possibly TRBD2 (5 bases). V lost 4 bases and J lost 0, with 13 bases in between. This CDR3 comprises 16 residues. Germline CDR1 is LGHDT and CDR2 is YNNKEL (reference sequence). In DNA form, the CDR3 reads TGTGCCAGCAGCCGTCGGAGCGGCCTCTCCTACAATGAGCAGTTCTTC. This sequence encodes CASSRRSGLSYNEQFF.

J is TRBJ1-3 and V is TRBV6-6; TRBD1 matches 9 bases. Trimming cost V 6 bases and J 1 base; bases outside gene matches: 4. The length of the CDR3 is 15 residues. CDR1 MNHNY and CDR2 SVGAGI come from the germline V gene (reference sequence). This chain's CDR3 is CASSVGQGSGNTIYF. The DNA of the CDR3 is TGTGCCAGCAGCGTCGGACAGGGGTCTGGAAACACCATATATTTT.

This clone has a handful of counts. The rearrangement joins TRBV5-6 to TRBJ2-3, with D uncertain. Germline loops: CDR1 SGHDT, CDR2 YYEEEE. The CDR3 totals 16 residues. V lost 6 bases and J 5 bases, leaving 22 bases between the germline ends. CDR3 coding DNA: TGTGCCAGCACCCCCAGACCCAGGACGCGCGGAGATACGCAGTATTTT. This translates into CASTPRPRTRGDTQYF.

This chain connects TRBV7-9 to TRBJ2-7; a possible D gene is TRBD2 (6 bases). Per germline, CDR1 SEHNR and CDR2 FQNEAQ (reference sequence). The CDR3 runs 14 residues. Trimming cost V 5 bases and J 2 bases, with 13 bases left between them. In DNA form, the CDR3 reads TGTGCCAGCAGCCCCGGGGGAACCGCCTACGAGCAGTACTTC. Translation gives CASSPGGTAYEQYF.

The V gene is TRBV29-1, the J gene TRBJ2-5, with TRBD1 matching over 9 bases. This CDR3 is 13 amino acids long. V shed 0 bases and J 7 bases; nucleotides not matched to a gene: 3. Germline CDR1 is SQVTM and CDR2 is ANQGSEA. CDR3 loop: CSVEEGTGSTQYF. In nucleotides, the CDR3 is TGCAGCGTTGAAGAGGGGACAGGGTCGACCCAGTACTTC.

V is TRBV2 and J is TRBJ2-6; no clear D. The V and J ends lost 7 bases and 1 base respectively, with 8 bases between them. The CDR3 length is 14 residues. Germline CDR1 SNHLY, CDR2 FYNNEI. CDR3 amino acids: CASIKASGANVLTF. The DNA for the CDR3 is TGTGCCAGCATTAAGGCTTCTGGGGCCAACGTCCTGACTTTC.

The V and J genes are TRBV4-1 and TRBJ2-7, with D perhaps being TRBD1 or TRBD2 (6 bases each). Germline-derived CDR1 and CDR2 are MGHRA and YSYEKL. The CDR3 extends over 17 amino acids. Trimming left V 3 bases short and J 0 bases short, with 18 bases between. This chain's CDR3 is CASSQGRGLQFSYEQYF. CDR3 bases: TGCGCCAGCAGCCAGGGCAGGGGACTTCAGTTCTCCTACGAGCAGTACTTC.

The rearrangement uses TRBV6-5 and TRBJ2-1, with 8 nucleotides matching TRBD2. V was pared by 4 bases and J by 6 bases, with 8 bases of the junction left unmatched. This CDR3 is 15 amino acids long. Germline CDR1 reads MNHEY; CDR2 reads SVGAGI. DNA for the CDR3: TGTGCCAGCAGTTCTCCCGGGACTAGTCGCAATGAGCAGTTCTTC. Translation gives CASSSPGTSRNEQFF.

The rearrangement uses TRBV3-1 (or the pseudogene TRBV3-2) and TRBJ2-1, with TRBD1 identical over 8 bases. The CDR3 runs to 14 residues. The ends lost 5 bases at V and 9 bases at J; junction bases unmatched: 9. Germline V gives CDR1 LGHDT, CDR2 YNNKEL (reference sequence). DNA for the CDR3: TGTGCCAGCAGCACACAGCAGGGGGCTAGTGAGCAGTTCTTC. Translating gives CASSTQQGASEQFF.

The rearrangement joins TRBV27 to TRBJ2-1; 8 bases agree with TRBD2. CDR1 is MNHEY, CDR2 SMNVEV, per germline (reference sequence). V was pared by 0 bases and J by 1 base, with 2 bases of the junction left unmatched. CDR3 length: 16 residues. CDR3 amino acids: CASSLSAGASYNEQFF. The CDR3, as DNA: TGTGCCAGCAGTTTATCAGCGGGAGCGTCCTACAATGAGCAGTTCTTC.

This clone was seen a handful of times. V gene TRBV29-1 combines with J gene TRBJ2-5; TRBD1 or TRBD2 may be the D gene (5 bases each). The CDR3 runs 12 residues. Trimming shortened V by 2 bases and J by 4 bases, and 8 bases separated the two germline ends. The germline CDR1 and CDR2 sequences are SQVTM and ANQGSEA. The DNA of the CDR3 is TGCAGCGTTGAACCTGGGGGAGAGACCCAGTACTTC. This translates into CSVEPGGETQYF.

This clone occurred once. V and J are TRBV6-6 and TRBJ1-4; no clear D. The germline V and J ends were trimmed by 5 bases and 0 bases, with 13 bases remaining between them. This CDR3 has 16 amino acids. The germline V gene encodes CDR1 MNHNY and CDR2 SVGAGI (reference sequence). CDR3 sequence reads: CASSPGPSATNEKLFF. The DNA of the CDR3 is TGTGCCAGCAGTCCCGGGCCGTCTGCAACTAATGAAAAACTGTTTTTT.

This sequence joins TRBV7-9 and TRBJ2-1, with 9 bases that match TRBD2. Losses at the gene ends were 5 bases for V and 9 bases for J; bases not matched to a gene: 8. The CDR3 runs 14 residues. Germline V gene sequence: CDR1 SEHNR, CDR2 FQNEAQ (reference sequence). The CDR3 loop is CASSDPTSGGEQFF. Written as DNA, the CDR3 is TGTGCCAGCAGCGACCCGACTAGCGGTGGTGAGCAGTTCTTC.

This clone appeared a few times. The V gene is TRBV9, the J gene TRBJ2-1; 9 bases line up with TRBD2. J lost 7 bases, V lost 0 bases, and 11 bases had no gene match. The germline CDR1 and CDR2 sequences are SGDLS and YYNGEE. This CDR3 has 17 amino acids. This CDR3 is CASSVEVSGLASNEQFF. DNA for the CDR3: TGTGCCAGCAGCGTAGAGGTGTCGGGACTAGCCAGTAATGAGCAGTTCTTC.